The 26 T cell receptor beta chains in this list originate from one sample, sequenced in a study of cytomegalovirus exposure and HLA in healthy donors. 13 Jbeta primers and 60 Vbeta primers were used for the PCR. Profiling relied on immunoSEQ multiplex PCR, and the TCRdb table lists in-frame clones only, not all of them. The data contain approximately 150,000 clones, roughly three fifths of them seen just once; the ten biggest clones take up about 1.8%. The sequenced sample was PBMCs. The receptor set was obtained from a male donor in good health and CMV-seronegative.

Notes on this clone: A junction boundary mismatches the germline segment, possibly from a read error. The CDR3 coding sequence is TGCGCCAGCAGCTTGTCAGGCGGGGGGGCCTTGGGCCACAATGGGCAGTTCTTC. Encoded protein: CASSLSGGGALGHNGQFF. This chain uses TRBV5-1 with TRBJ2-1; TRBD2 aligns across 9 bases. Per germline, CDR1 SGHRS and CDR2 YFSETQ. The CDR3 has 18 amino acids.

The V and J genes are TRBV7-6 and TRBJ2-3, with D perhaps matching TRBD2 (6 bases). Germline V gives CDR1 SGHVS, CDR2 FNYEAQ. V lost 0 bases and J lost 0, with 10 bases in between. The CDR3 is 16 amino acids. The DNA of the CDR3 is TGTGCCAGCAGCTTAGCGGGACTTACTAGCACAGATACGCAGTATTTT. Translation: CASSLAGLTSTDTQYF.

On this clone itself: At the DNA level, this CDR3 is encoded by other sequences in the same sample as well. This chain joins TRBV13 and TRBJ2-3, with 11 bases fitting TRBD1. The CDR3 spans 15 residues. Germline V gives CDR1 PRHDT, CDR2 FYEKMQ (reference sequence). Trimming at V came to 4 bases and at J to 1 base, leaving 1 base not matched to a gene. The CDR3 DNA follows: TGTGCCAGCAGCTCGGACAGGGGGCGCACAGATACGCAGTATTTT. It codes for CASSSDRGRTDTQYF.

The gene calls are TRBV7-2 and TRBJ2-3, with 8 bases identical to TRBD2. With V trimmed by 7 bases and J by 4 bases, 7 bases remained unmatched. CDR1 and CDR2 (germline): SGHTA, FQGNSA. There are 14 residues in the CDR3. The CDR3 region is CASTLRGGPDTQYF. The CDR3 DNA reads as TGTGCCAGCACCCTACGGGGGGGCCCAGATACGCAGTATTTT.

The chain recombines TRBV6-6 with TRBJ2-5, with 11 bases aligning to TRBD1. Germline V gene data show CDR1 as MNHNY and CDR2 as SVGAGI (reference sequence). The CDR3 is 15 amino acids. Germline trimming cut 4 bases from V and 5 bases from J; bases unmatched to any gene: 6. The CDR3 reads CASSSRDRGMETQYF. The CDR3 nucleotides are TGTGCCAGCAGTTCCCGGGACAGGGGGATGGAGACCCAGTACTTC.

The V and J genes are TRBV29-1 and TRBJ2-1, with 7 positions matching TRBD2. V lost 6 bases to trimming and J lost 0 bases; unmatched junction nucleotides: 14. Per germline, CDR1 SQVTM and CDR2 ANQGSEA. The CDR3 contains 17 residues. CDR3 bases: TGCAGCGTCACCCGACTAGCTCAGGGCGTCTCCTACAATGAGCAGTTCTTC. It yields the protein CSVTRLAQGVSYNEQFF.

The chain has TRBV11-2 and TRBJ2-7, with D perhaps TRBD1 (5 bases). Per germline, CDR1 SGHAT and CDR2 FQNNGV. The CDR3 is made up of 11 amino acids. The V and J ends lost 3 bases and 10 bases respectively, with 10 bases between them. The DNA for the CDR3 is TGTGCCAGCAGCTTTCAAGGGGCTCAGTACTTC. It is translated as CASSFQGAQYF.

This clone was seen more than once but under ten times. The rearrangement links TRBV6-5 to TRBJ2-7; perhaps TRBD1 as D (5 bases). The CDR3 is 14 amino acids. The germline CDR1 and CDR2 sequences are MNHEY and SVGAGI. Between the trimmed V and J ends, which lost 5 bases and 1 base, there was a span of 12 bases. CDR3 nucleotides: TGTGCCAGCAGTGAGTGGGGCAATTCCTACGAGCAGTACTTC. Residues: CASSEWGNSYEQYF.

This clone occurred a few times. The V and J genes are TRBV4-2 and TRBJ1-1, with 10 bases identical to TRBD1. The CDR3 consists of 15 residues. From germline, CDR1 is LGHNA and CDR2 YNFKEQ. The ends lost 2 bases at V and 9 bases at J; junction bases unmatched: 9. CDR3 sequence reads: CASSQPRDRGSQAFF. DNA for the CDR3: TGTGCCAGCAGCCAACCCCGGGACAGGGGCAGCCAAGCTTTCTTT.

The gene calls are TRBV2 and TRBJ2-3, with 7 positions matching TRBD2. The V and J ends lost 8 bases and 2 bases, in that order; junction bases with no gene match: 4. The V gene's germline CDR1 is SNHLY and CDR2 FYNNEI. This CDR3 spans 13 amino acids. In DNA, the CDR3 is TGTGCCAGCGGCGGGGGACTCACAGATACGCAGTATTTT. It encodes CASGGGLTDTQYF.

This clone was seen just once. The V and J genes are TRBV2 and TRBJ1-1; D is perhaps TRBD1 (5 bases). CDR3 length: 14 residues. Trimming took off 7 bases at V and 1 base at J, with 13 bases between the two ends. The germline V gene has CDR1 SNHLY and CDR2 FYNNEI. CDR3 nucleotide sequence: TGTGCCAGCAATTTCGGGGGGGGGAACACTGAAGCTTTCTTT. Protein: CASNFGGGNTEAFF.

The chain is built from TRBV5-1 and TRBJ2-7; 8 bases align to TRBD1. V trimming: 0 bases; J trimming: 6 bases; junction bases outside the gene matches: 5. The CDR3 length is 14 residues. CDR1 and CDR2 (germline): SGHRS, YFSETQ. CDR3 coding DNA: TGCGCCAGCAGCTTGGTACAGGGGGATCGCGAGCAGTACTTC. The encoded protein is CASSLVQGDREQYF.

Ten or more counts support this clone. The chain recombines TRBV2 with TRBJ1-5; 7 nucleotides agree with TRBD1. V was clipped by 2 bases and J by 6 bases; unmatched bases: 7. The CDR3 totals 15 residues. Germline-derived CDR1 and CDR2 are SNHLY and FYNNEI. This CDR3 reads CASSEWAQGGQPQHF. The DNA of the CDR3 is TGTGCCAGCAGTGAATGGGCGCAGGGGGGTCAGCCCCAGCATTTT.

As DNA, the CDR3 is TGTGCCTGGCTTAGGGACAGCAATAATTCACCCCTCCACTTT. Translating gives CAWLRDSNNSPLHF. This sequence joins TRBV30 and TRBJ1-6; TRBD1 aligns across 7 bases. The CDR3 has 14 residues. Germline assignment: CDR1 GTSNPN and CDR2 SVGIG (reference sequence). The trim removed 5 bases at V and 5 bases at J, leaving 6 bases unmatched.

The chain recombines TRBV5-4 with TRBJ2-5, with 8 bases fitting TRBD2. The CDR3 runs to 16 residues. V lost 3 bases and J lost 3; bases outside the gene matches: 10. CDR1 and CDR2 (germline): SGHNT, YYREEE (reference sequence). The CDR3 bases are TGTGCCAGCAGCTATAGAAGCGGGGGAAAAGAAGAGACCCAGTACTTC. Translation gives CASSYRSGGKEETQYF.

This clone was seen a handful of times. This chain links TRBV21-1 with TRBJ2-5; TRBD1, the D gene given by the table, was not confirmed from the DNA. Near its end, the DNA agrees better with TRBJ2-7, so the J call may be wrong. TRBV21-1 is labeled a pseudogene. The CDR3 has 11 residues. This CDR3 is CAGYRVCEQYF. CDR3 nucleotide sequence: TGTGCCGGATACAGGGTCTGCGAGCAGTACTTC.

This clone has just a few counts. V is TRBV28 and J is TRBJ2-2, with D uncertain. CDR3 size: 13 residues. Between the trimmed V and J ends, which lost 1 base and 6 bases, there was a span of 6 bases. Germline CDR1 reads MDHEN; CDR2 reads SYDVKM. CDR3 coding DNA: TGTGCCAGCAGTTTATTTATTCCCGGGGAGCTGTTTTTT. This gives the protein CASSLFIPGELFF. Full variable domain (outside the CDR3, taken from reference TRBV28 and TRBJ2-2): DVKVTQSSRYLVKRTGEKVFLECVQDMDHENMFWYRQDPGLGLRLIYFSYDVKMKEKGDIPEGYSVSREKKERFSLILESASTNQTSMYLCASSLFIPGELFFGEGSRLTVL.

The chain links TRBV4-2 to TRBJ2-2; TRBD2 matches 9 bases. Germline CDR1 LGHNA, CDR2 YNFKEQ. The CDR3 length is 17 residues. V was clipped by 0 bases and J by 0 bases; unmatched bases: 2. In nucleotides, the CDR3 is TGTGCCAGCAGCCAAGAGCTAGCGGGGTCGAACACCGGGGAGCTGTTTTTT. Amino acids: CASSQELAGSNTGELFF.

Concerning this clone itself: An end of the junction does not agree with germline; a read error may underlie this. This sequence joins TRBV7-9 and TRBJ2-7; weak D call: TRBD1 (6 bases). The CDR3 length is 13 residues. Per the germline V gene, CDR1 is SEHNR and CDR2 is FQNEAQ (reference sequence). The CDR3 region is CSSSFSRDNEQYF. Here the CDR3 DNA reads TGTTCCAGCAGCTTTTCCAGGGACAACGAGCAGTACTTC.

In this sample, this clone turned up a few times. CDR3 sequence (DNA): TGCGCCAGCAGCCCGAGGACAGGCCACTCCTACAATGAGCAGTTCTTC. As protein: CASSPRTGHSYNEQFF. This chain links TRBV5-1 with TRBJ2-1, with TRBD1 matching 7 bases. Trimming took 4 bases from V and 0 from J; bases not matched to a gene: 7. Germline V lookup: CDR1 SGHRS, CDR2 YFSETQ. This CDR3 contains 16 residues.

The V gene is TRBV27, the J gene TRBJ1-4; D is undetermined. Germline CDR1 and CDR2: MNHEY and SMNVEV (reference sequence). V was pared by 7 bases and J by 0 bases, with 12 bases between. The CDR3 runs 15 residues. Here the CDR3 reads CASTRRLATNEKLFF. CDR3 nucleotide sequence: TGTGCCAGCACTCGTAGACTGGCAACTAATGAAAAACTGTTTTTT.

The chain is built from TRBV15 and TRBJ2-1, with D perhaps matching TRBD1 (6 bases). Trimming cost V 0 bases and J 6 bases, with 15 bases left between them. Germline V lookup: CDR1 LNHNV, CDR2 YYDKDF (reference sequence). This CDR3 contains 16 residues. CDR3 in amino acids: CATSRERGTSGNEQFF. For the CDR3, the DNA is TGTGCCACCAGCAGAGAAAGGGGGACGTCCGGCAATGAGCAGTTCTTC.

The chain joins TRBV6-5 to TRBJ2-7; 7 nucleotides line up with TRBD1. Germline CDR1 MNHEY, CDR2 SVGAGI. The length of the CDR3 is 14 residues. The V segment lost 5 bases and the J segment 5 bases; nucleotides outside the gene matches: 9. The CDR3 nucleotides are TGTGCCAGCAGTCCGAGACAGGGCCGGGACGAGCAGTACTTC. Amino acids: CASSPRQGRDEQYF.

The V and J genes are TRBV6-6 and TRBJ2-7, with TRBD1 as a possible D gene (6 bases). Deletions cut 0 bases from V and 4 bases from J, with 10 bases between. The germline V gene has CDR1 MNHNY and CDR2 SVGAGI (reference sequence). CDR3 length: 14 amino acids. Here the CDR3 DNA reads TGTGCCAGCAGTTACTCGGGACAAGGATACGAGCAGTACTTC. Protein sequence: CASSYSGQGYEQYF.

This sequence joins TRBV5-1 and TRBJ2-6; possibly TRBD1 for D (5 bases). The CDR3 has 18 amino acids. The V end lost 1 base, the J end lost 0 bases, and 14 bases lay between the germline ends. Germline-derived CDR1 and CDR2 are SGHRS and YFSETQ. CDR3 sequence (DNA): TGCGCCAGCAGCTTGTTACCAGGGAAGAGCTCTGGGGCCAACGTCCTGACTTTC. Encoded protein: CASSLLPGKSSGANVLTF.

The V and J genes are TRBV10-3 and TRBJ1-1; perhaps TRBD1 as D (6 bases). Germline lookup yields CDR1 ENHRY and CDR2 SYGVKD. The CDR3 spans 16 residues. V gave up 1 base and J gave up 0 bases, with 12 bases separating them. In DNA form, the CDR3 reads TGTGCCATCAGTGAGTTCTCGACAGGTATGAACACTGAAGCTTTCTTT. Translated, it gives CAISEFSTGMNTEAFF.